The 20 T cell receptor beta chains below all came from one sample that was sequenced in a study of identical twins. Via MiXCR, TCRdb re-called the 5' RACE reads, giving one row per CDR3 protein. Of about 530,000 distinct CDR3 sequences listed, 20% to 25% are singletons. This sample also belongs to another study, concerning yellow fever vaccine responses in identical twins.

The material sequenced was CD4+ T cells sorted from blood. Source of these receptors: a woman aged 18-29 years in good health.

This clonotype was detected ten times or more. The chain couples TRBV20-1 to TRBJ2-1, with unresolved D. The germline V gene has CDR1 DFQATT and CDR2 SNEGSKA (reference sequence). This CDR3 contains 15 residues. The V gene lost 0 bases and the J gene lost 6 bases, with 15 bases spanning the gap. The CDR3 protein is CSAREVYVRANEQFF. CDR3 in DNA: TGCAGTGCTAGAGAGGTTTATGTAAGGGCCAATGAGCAGTTCTTC.

This clonotype came up a few times. The rearrangement links TRBV3-1 to TRBJ2-3; D gene unclear. The CDR3 runs 13 residues. CDR1 is LGHDT and CDR2 is YNNKEL in the germline V gene (reference sequence). V was trimmed by 6 bases and J by 1 base, leaving 8 bases between them. The CDR3 DNA reads as TGTGCCAGCAGTGGGTGGGGCACAGATACGCAGTATTTT. It encodes CASSGWGTDTQYF.

The chain joins TRBV3-1 to TRBJ2-2; D is uncertain. Trimming stripped 4 bases from V and 5 bases from J, with 8 bases between. Per germline, CDR1 LGHDT and CDR2 YNNKEL (reference sequence). CDR3 length equals 13 residues. The CDR3 loop is CASSRTSTGELFF. In nucleotides, the CDR3 is TGTGCCAGCAGCCGCACCAGTACCGGGGAGCTGTTTTTT.

The rearrangement joins TRBV20-1 to TRBJ1-2; D uncertain. The CDR3 runs to 12 residues. V lost 5 bases and J 3 bases, leaving 10 bases between the germline ends. CDR1 is DFQATT and CDR2 is SNEGSKA in the germline V gene (reference sequence). Here the CDR3 reads CSAEEIYYGYTF. The CDR3 bases are TGCAGTGCTGAAGAAATCTACTATGGCTACACCTTC.

This chain links TRBV10-1 with TRBJ2-7; D is uncertain. V lost 4 bases to trimming and J lost 9 bases, with 16 bases between them. The CDR3 covers 13 residues. The V gene's germline CDR1 is WNHNN and CDR2 SYGVQD (reference sequence). The CDR3, as DNA: TGCGCCAGCAGTGTAAACTCGCCGGCCACGCAGTACTTC. Translation: CASSVNSPATQYF.

This clonotype showed up just a few times. The chain employs TRBV7-8 and TRBJ1-2; D call uncertain. The V gene lost 5 bases and the J gene lost 2 bases, with 15 bases spanning the gap. The germline CDR1 and CDR2 sequences are SGHVS and FQNEAQ. This CDR3 is built from 15 residues. The CDR3 DNA reads TGTGCCAGCAGCCCGAGGTATGAGGACAACTATGGCTACACCTTC. Translating gives CASSPRYEDNYGYTF.

V gene TRBV10-3 combines with J gene TRBJ1-5; D remains unclear. Trimming pared 4 bases from V and 4 bases from J, leaving 11 bases between. The CDR3 is 14 residues long. Germline V lookup: CDR1 ENHRY, CDR2 SYGVKD. The CDR3 spells CAISVGQANQPQHF. The CDR3 DNA reads as TGTGCCATCAGTGTCGGGCAGGCAAATCAGCCCCAGCATTTT.

V usage is TRBV7-6 and J usage is TRBJ1-1, with 9 nucleotides matching TRBD1. There are 15 residues in the CDR3. Unmatched junction bases numbered 8, after V lost 6 bases and J lost 3 bases. Germline loops: CDR1 SGHVS, CDR2 FNYEAQ. The CDR3 spells CASRRPGQGDTEAFF. DNA of the CDR3: TGTGCCAGCAGACGCCCGGGACAGGGAGACACTGAAGCTTTCTTT.

This clonotype was seen a handful of times. The J gene is TRBJ1-1, the V gene TRBV29-1; D is perhaps TRBD1 (5 bases). The germline V gene encodes CDR1 SQVTM and CDR2 ANQGSEA. The CDR3 has 14 residues. Trimming pared 4 bases from V and 7 bases from J, leaving 19 bases between. The CDR3 nucleotides read TGCAGCGTTGGTGGTGCAGGGCAAAACGGTGAAGCTTTCTTT. It is translated as CSVGGAGQNGEAFF.

This chain connects TRBV3-1 to TRBJ1-6, with 7 bases matching TRBD1. V shed 4 bases, J shed 10 bases, and the junction held 7 bases outside the gene matches. The CDR3 is made up of 14 amino acids. Germline V gives CDR1 LGHDT, CDR2 YNNKEL (reference sequence). CDR3 loop: CASSPDRILSPLHF. The DNA for the CDR3 is TGTGCCAGCAGCCCGGACAGGATCCTCTCACCCCTCCACTTT.

This clonotype was counted between two and nine times. V and J are TRBV15 and TRBJ1-1; D remains unclear. From germline, CDR1 is LNHNV and CDR2 YYDKDF (reference sequence). V lost 3 bases to trimming and J lost 0 bases, with 5 bases between them. This CDR3 spans 13 amino acids. In DNA form, the CDR3 reads TGTGCCACCAGCAGGTCTTTGAACACTGAAGCTTTCTTT. It is translated as CATSRSLNTEAFF.

The chain links TRBV5-1 to TRBJ1-5; 8 bases are a match to TRBD1. This CDR3 contains 15 residues. V gave up 0 bases and J gave up 3 bases; unmatched junction bases: 2. CDR1 and CDR2 (germline): SGHRS, YFSETQ. Written as DNA, the CDR3 is TGCGCCAGCAGCTTGGCGGGACAGGCCAATCAGCCCCAGCATTTT. Translation: CASSLAGQANQPQHF.

The rearrangement links TRBV20-1 to TRBJ2-7; D possibly corresponds to TRBD1 (5 bases). In germline, CDR1 is DFQATT, CDR2 SNEGSKA (reference sequence). The CDR3 has 14 residues. V dropped 0 bases and J dropped 7 bases, with 16 bases sitting between them. Here the CDR3 DNA reads TGCAGTGCTAGAGACAGGGAATGGGGTTGGGAGCAGTACTTC. As protein: CSARDREWGWEQYF.

This chain joins TRBV6-6 and TRBJ2-7; unclear D gene. V lost 6 bases and J 9 bases, leaving 12 bases between the germline ends. The CDR3 totals 11 residues. Germline loops: CDR1 MNHNY, CDR2 SVGAGI (reference sequence). The CDR3 sequence is CASSPNGWQYV. CDR3 coding DNA: TGTGCCAGCAGCCCAAACGGTTGGCAGTACGTC.

This chain joins TRBV20-1 and TRBJ2-1; D gene uncertain. The CDR3 runs 14 residues. The germline V gene encodes CDR1 DFQATT and CDR2 SNEGSKA (reference sequence). DNA for the CDR3: TGCAGCGCTCACCGGTCGAACAATCAGAATGAGCAGTTCTTC. As protein: CSAHRSNNQNEQFF.

This chain uses TRBV10-1 with TRBJ1-1; no reliable D call. This CDR3 is built from 13 residues. From germline, CDR1 is WNHNN and CDR2 SYGVQD (reference sequence). Trimming stripped 0 bases from V and 7 bases from J, with 9 bases between. The CDR3 DNA sequence: TGCGCCAGCAGTGAGTCGTGGGGTATTGAAGCTTTCTTT. Amino acids: CASSESWGIEAFF.

This clonotype was counted between two and nine times. This sequence joins TRBV7-9 and TRBJ2-7; 9 positions agree with TRBD1. Germline V gene lookup returns CDR1 SEHNR and CDR2 FQNEAQ (reference sequence). This CDR3 has 14 amino acids. The trim removed 5 bases at V and 5 bases at J, leaving 7 bases unmatched. The CDR3 sequence is CASSAGTGFDEQYF. In nucleotides, the CDR3 is TGTGCCAGCAGCGCCGGGACAGGGTTCGACGAGCAGTACTTC.

This clonotype was seen once. The genes are TRBV5-1 and TRBJ2-2; maybe TRBD2 (5 bases). Looked up from germline, CDR1 is SGHRS and CDR2 is YFSETQ. Trimming pared 0 bases from V and 6 bases from J, leaving 15 bases between. CDR3 length: 16 amino acids. CDR3 coding DNA: TGCGCCAGCAGCTTGGGCTCGAGGGCTAACGCCGGGGAGCTGTTTTTT. This codes for CASSLGSRANAGELFF.

The gene calls are TRBV7-2 and TRBJ1-5, with TRBD1 as a possible D gene (5 bases). There are 13 residues in the CDR3. Germline CDR1 is SGHTA and CDR2 is FQGNSA. Trimming took off 4 bases at V and 4 bases at J, with 8 bases between the two ends. The CDR3 protein is CASSSYRNQPQHF. Written as DNA, the CDR3 is TGTGCCAGCAGCTCATACAGGAATCAGCCCCAGCATTTT.

The genes are TRBV20-1 and TRBJ1-4, with 8 nucleotides matching TRBD1. The V gene's germline CDR1 is DFQATT and CDR2 SNEGSKA (reference sequence). With V trimmed by 6 bases and J by 3 bases, 3 bases remained unmatched. This CDR3 region has 13 residues. The CDR3 bases are TGCAGTGCGGACAGGGTTCCTAATGAAAAACTGTTTTTT. It translates to CSADRVPNEKLFF.